What follows describes a single T cell receptor (beta chain). Other nucleotide sequences in the sample specify the same CDR3. The data stem from a study of blood T cell repertoires in COVID-19. The wider study: Researchers got acute and convalescent COVID-19 samples from the United States, Italy and Spain. Nucleic acid was either cDNA or gDNA, and it came from T cells, B-cell-depleted T cells, or PBMCs.

In the authors' workflow: Amplification of reference gene primers was used by the study to estimate nucleated cell counts. Generated by immunoSEQ multiplex PCR, the TCRdb table keeps only in-frame clones and is missing some. V and J calls and clone size follow that table, whereas D and trimming were derived from the DNA. Here the sample spans about 160,000 clones, less than 85% being singletons. The V gene's germline CDR1 is SNHLY and CDR2 FYNNEI. The V and J ends lost 4 bases and 1 base respectively, with 7 bases between them. The CDR3 is 13 amino acids. The sample comprised peripheral blood. This chain joins TRBV2 and TRBJ1-1, with D perhaps matching TRBD1 (6 bases). The sequence was collected from a woman of 80 years or more with active or convalescent COVID-19. The CDR3 DNA follows: TGTGCCAGCAGTGCGGACAGGAACACTGAAGCTTTCTTT. Translated, it gives CASSADRNTEAFF.